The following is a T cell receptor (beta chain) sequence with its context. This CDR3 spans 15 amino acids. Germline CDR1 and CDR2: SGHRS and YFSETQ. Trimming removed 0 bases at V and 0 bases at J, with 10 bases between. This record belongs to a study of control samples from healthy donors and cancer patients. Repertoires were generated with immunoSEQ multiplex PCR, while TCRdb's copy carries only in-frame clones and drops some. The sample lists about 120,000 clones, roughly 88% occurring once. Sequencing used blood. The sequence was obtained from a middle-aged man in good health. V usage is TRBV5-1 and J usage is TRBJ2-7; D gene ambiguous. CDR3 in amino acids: CASSLDGSSSYEQYF. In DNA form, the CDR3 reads TGCGCCAGCAGCTTGGACGGCAGCAGCTCCTACGAGCAGTACTTC.